This TCR beta chain derives from a study of cytomegalovirus exposure and HLA in healthy donors. To note about this clone: Antigen unknown.

Findings and limits, study-wide: Sequences of the TCR beta chain were said to predict the HLA-A and HLA-B alleles of most subjects accurately.

Primers for the PCR totalled 60 Vbeta and 13 Jbeta. Here immunoSEQ multiplex PCR was the method, and the copy in TCRdb shows in-frame clones only, minus some. The table records 130,000 or so clones, roughly three fifths of them present only once. The source of this sequence is a male donor in good health and CMV-seronegative. The sample was PBMCs.

DNA of the CDR3: TGTGCCAGCAGTGAGAGTGTTCGGCGGATGAACACTGAAGCTTTCTTT. Translation gives CASSESVRRMNTEAFF. The genes are TRBV2 and TRBJ1-1; no reliable D call. The V end was cut by 3 bases, the J end by 0 bases, with 14 bases between. The length of the CDR3 is 16 residues. Germline CDR1 is SNHLY and CDR2 is FYNNEI. The whole variable domain, filled in from reference TRBV2 and TRBJ1-1, reads EPEVTQTPSHQVTQMGQEVILRCVPISNHLYFYWYRQILGQKVEFLVSFYNNEISEKSEIFDDQFSVERPDGSNFTLKIRSTKLEDSAMYFCASSESVRRMNTEAFFGQGTRLTVV.